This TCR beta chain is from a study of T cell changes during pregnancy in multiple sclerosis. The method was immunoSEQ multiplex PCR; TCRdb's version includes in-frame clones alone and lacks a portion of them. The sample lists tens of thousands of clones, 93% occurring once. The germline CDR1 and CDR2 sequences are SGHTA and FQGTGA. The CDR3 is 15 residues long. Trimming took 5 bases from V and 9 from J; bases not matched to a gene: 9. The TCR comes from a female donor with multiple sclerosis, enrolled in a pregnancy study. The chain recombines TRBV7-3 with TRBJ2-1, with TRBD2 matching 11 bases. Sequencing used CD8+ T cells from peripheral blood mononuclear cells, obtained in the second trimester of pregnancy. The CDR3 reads CASSAGTSGAIEQFF. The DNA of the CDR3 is TGTGCCAGCAGCGCCGGGACTAGCGGAGCCATTGAGCAGTTCTTC. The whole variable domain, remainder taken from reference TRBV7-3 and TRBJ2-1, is GAGVSQTPSNKVTEKGKYVELRCDPISGHTALYWYRQSLGQGPEFLIYFQGTGAADDSGLPNDRFFAVRPEGSVSTLKIQRTERGDSAVYLCASSAGTSGAIEQFFGPGTRLTVL.